The present entry profiles one T cell receptor beta chain with its context. Residents of 24 US areas, aged about 18 to 89 years, made up the participants. The data stem from a study of blood T cell repertoires in COVID-19. Germline V lookup: CDR1 LGHDT, CDR2 YNNKEL (reference sequence). The CDR3 is made up of 15 amino acids. J was trimmed by 7 bases and V by 4 bases; bases with no gene match: 10. Methods used by the authors: Cell counts per sample came from amplifying reference gene primers. TCRdb's table, derived via immunoSEQ multiplex PCR, lists solely in-frame clones and lacks some. The V and J calls and clone size were taken over from that table, and D and trimming were inferred from the DNA. The sample holds roughly 370,000 clones, approximately 90% seen once.

The V call is TRBV3-1 (or the pseudogene TRBV3-2), the J call TRBJ2-7; TRBD2 matches at 10 bases. The sample was PBMCs or T cells enriched from blood (not recorded which). The origin of this receptor is a woman in her 50s who had recovered from COVID-19. The CDR3 sequence is CASSPAFGSGGEQYF. CDR3 DNA sequence: TGTGCCAGCAGCCCCGCTTTTGGTAGCGGGGGGGAGCAGTACTTC.